Following are 7 T cell receptor beta chains from one sample sequenced in a study of identifying expanded T cells in peripheral blood. Generated by immunoSEQ multiplex PCR, the TCRdb table keeps only in-frame clones and is missing some. Of over 100,000 clones listed, about 87% are singletons. Material: blood. Receptors were obtained from a person aged 18 to 75 in good health.

The rearrangement joins TRBV28 to TRBJ2-2; 9 bases align to TRBD1. The ends lost 8 bases at V and 3 bases at J; junction bases unmatched: 19. The CDR3 consists of 19 residues. Germline V CDR1 and CDR2: MDHEN, SYDVKM. The CDR3 sequence is CASLSLSTGGLMDTGELFF. The CDR3 DNA is TGTGCCAGCCTCAGCCTCTCAACAGGGGGCCTGATGGACACCGGGGAGCTGTTTTTT.

This chain connects TRBV7-6 to TRBJ1-2; possibly TRBD1 for D (5 bases). The CDR3 runs 13 residues. The germline gives CDR1 SGHVS, CDR2 FNYEAQ. V lost 7 bases to trimming and J lost 1 base, with 10 bases between them. CDR3 in DNA: TGTGCCAGCACCGACAGCTTTAACTATGGCTACACCTTC. Translating it yields CASTDSFNYGYTF.

The chain joins TRBV6-5 to TRBJ1-1, with 7 bases aligning to TRBD1. J lost 11 bases, V lost 4 bases, and 10 bases had no gene match. The CDR3 sequence is 13 residues long. Germline CDR1 reads MNHEY; CDR2 reads SVGAGI. The CDR3 sequence: CASSSRQGGDAFF. CDR3 nucleotides: TGTGCCAGCAGTTCACGACAGGGCGGGGATGCTTTCTTT.

V usage is TRBV14 and J usage is TRBJ2-2; no definite D call. The CDR3 totals 14 residues. V gave up 0 bases and J gave up 6 bases, with 8 bases separating them. Germline CDR1 is SGHDN and CDR2 is FVKESK. CDR3 in amino acids: CASSQDPAAGELFF. The CDR3 DNA reads as TGTGCCAGCAGCCAAGATCCTGCCGCCGGGGAGCTGTTTTTT.

The rearrangement joins TRBV29-1 to TRBJ2-7; 7 bases map to TRBD1. This CDR3 contains 17 residues. Unmatched junction bases numbered 17, after V lost 2 bases and J lost 4 bases. Germline V gene lookup returns CDR1 SQVTM and CDR2 ANQGSEA. CDR3 sequence: CSVEIPTTGSPTYEQYF. Written as DNA, the CDR3 is TGCAGCGTTGAAATCCCAACGACAGGGTCACCTACTTACGAGCAGTACTTC.

V usage is TRBV5-1 and J usage is TRBJ2-1; the D gene is possibly TRBD2 (6 bases). The CDR3 spans 15 residues. V dropped 3 bases and J dropped 4 bases, with 14 bases sitting between them. Germline V gene sequence: CDR1 SGHRS, CDR2 YFSETQ. The CDR3 sequence: CASSSRGAPYNEQFF. The CDR3 bases are TGCGCCAGCAGCTCGCGGGGCGCCCCTTACAATGAGCAGTTCTTC.

As DNA, the CDR3 is TGTGCCAGCAGCAAAAACCTCGGGACAGGGTCCTACGAGCAGTACTTC. Protein sequence: CASSKNLGTGSYEQYF. This chain uses TRBV11-3 with TRBJ2-7; 9 bases match TRBD1. In germline, CDR1 is SGHNT, CDR2 YENEEA. CDR3 length equals 16 residues. Trimming at V came to 5 bases and at J to 1 base, leaving 9 bases not matched to a gene.